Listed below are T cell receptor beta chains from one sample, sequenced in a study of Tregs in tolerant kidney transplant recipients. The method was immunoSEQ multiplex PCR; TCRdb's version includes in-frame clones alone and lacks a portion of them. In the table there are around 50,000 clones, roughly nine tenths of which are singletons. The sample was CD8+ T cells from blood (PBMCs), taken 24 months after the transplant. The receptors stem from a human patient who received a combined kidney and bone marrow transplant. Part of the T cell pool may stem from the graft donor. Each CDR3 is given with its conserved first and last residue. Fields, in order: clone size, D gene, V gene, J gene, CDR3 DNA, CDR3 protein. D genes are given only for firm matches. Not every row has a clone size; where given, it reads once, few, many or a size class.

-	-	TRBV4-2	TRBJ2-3	TGTGCCAGCAGCCCCGGGGAGGGGGGAACCACAGATACGCAGTATTTT	CASSPGEGGTTDTQYF
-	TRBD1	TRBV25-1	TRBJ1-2	TGTGCCAGCAGTGAAACAGGGGCGGTGGACTATGGCTACACCTTC	CASSETGAVDYGYTF
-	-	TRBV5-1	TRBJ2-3	TGCGCCAGCAGCTTGGCCGGGACAAGTATCACAGATACGCAGTATTTT	CASSLAGTSITDTQYF
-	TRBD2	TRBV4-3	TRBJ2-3	TGCGCCAGCAGCCAAGACATACTAGCGGGAGGCACAGATACGCAGTATTTT	CASSQDILAGGTDTQYF
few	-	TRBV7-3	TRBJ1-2	TGTGCCAGCAGCTTAGATCAGGGAATAGCAAGGGGCTACACCTTC	CASSLDQGIARGYTF
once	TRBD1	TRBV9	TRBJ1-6	TGTGCCAGCAGCGTAGGGGACAGGGTTACTTCACCCCTCCACTTT	CASSVGDRVTSPLHF
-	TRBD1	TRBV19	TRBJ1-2	TGTGCCAGCCACACCGGACAGGTCTATGGCTACACCTTC	CASHTGQVYGYTF
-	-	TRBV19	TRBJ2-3	TGTGCCAGTAGTATTTCGGGTACTTACACAGATACGCAGTATTTT	CASSISGTYTDTQYF
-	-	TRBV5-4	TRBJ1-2	TGTGCCAGCAGCTCGAGTATCTATGGCTACACCTTC	CASSSSIYGYTF
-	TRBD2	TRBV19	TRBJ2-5	TGTGCCAGCAGACTAGCGGGAGGGGTGGAGACCCAGTACTTC	CASRLAGGVETQYF
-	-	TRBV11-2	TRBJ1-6	TGTGCCAGCAGGCCAAGAGGATATATGGTTCCTTCACCCCTCCACTTT	CASRPRGYMVPSPLHF
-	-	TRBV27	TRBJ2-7	TGTGCCAGCAGCGAATCGACGGGGGAAATCTTAGGCGAGCAGTACTTC	CASSESTGEILGEQYF
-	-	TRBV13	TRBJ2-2	TGTGCCAGCAGCGCAGGGTTCGGTACCGGGGAGCTGTTTTTT	CASSAGFGTGELFF
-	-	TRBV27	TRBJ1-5	TGTGCCAGCGGAACAGGGAAAGGCAATCAGCCCCAGCATTTT	CASGTGKGNQPQHF
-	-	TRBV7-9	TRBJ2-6	TGTGCCAGCAGTTCAACCCGGGGGACCCCTGGGGCCAACGTCCTGACTTTC	CASSSTRGTPGANVLTF
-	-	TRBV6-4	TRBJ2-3	TGTGCCAGCAGTAGCGGGAGCACAGATACGCAGTATTTT	CASSSGSTDTQYF
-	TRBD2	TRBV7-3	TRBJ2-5	TGTGCCAGCAGCTTGGGCGGGGGGGCTGGAGAGACCCAGTACTTC	CASSLGGGAGETQYF
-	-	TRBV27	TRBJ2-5	TGTGCCAGCAGGGGACTCCAAGAGACCCAGTACTTC	CASRGLQETQYF
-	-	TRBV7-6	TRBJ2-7	TGTGCCAGCAGCCTAAGCTCCTACGAGCAGTACTTC	CASSLSSYEQYF
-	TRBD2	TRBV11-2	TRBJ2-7	TGTGCCAGCAGCTTAGATGGGACGGGGGGCTACGAGCAGTACTTC	CASSLDGTGGYEQYF
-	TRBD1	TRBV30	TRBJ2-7	TGTGCCTGGAGTCTTGTATCCCAGGGACAGCATACTTACGAGCAGTACTTC	CAWSLVSQGQHTYEQYF
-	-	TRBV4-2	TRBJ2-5	TGTGCCAGCAGCCAAGCCGTTTTGTCGTACCAAGAGACCCAGTACTTC	CASSQAVLSYQETQYF
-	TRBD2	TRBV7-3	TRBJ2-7	TGTGCCAGCAGCCCGGTCGGGGGGGACTACGAGCAGTACTTC	CASSPVGGDYEQYF
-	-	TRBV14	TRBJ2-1	TGTGCCAGCAGCCAAGATTGGTTTTCACAATACAATGAGCAGTTCTTC	CASSQDWFSQYNEQFF
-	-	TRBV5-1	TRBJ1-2	TGCGCCAGCAGCTTAGTAGAGTTCTATGGCTACACCTTC	CASSLVEFYGYTF
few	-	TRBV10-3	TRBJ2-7	TGTGCCATCAGACCGGACAGCTCCTACGAGCAGTACTTC	CAIRPDSSYEQYF
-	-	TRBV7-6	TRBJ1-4	TGTGCCAGCAGCTTAGCCCGATCCGGCTCTTGGGCAGATGTTGAAAAACTGTTTTTT	CASSLARSGSWADVEKLFF
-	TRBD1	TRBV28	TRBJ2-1	TGTGCCAGCAGTCCCCTTATGTGGACAGGGGTCAATGAGCAGTTCTTC	CASSPLMWTGVNEQFF
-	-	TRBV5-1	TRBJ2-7	TGCGCCAGCAGCTTGGGAGGTTTGTTAGGTGACTACGAGCAGTACTTC	CASSLGGLLGDYEQYF
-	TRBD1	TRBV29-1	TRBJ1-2	TGCAGCGTCGGGACAGGGGTGGGCTACACCTTC	CSVGTGVGYTF
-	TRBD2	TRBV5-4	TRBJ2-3	TGTGCCAGCAGCTTGGGACGGAACGGACTAGGGGATACGCAGTATTTT	CASSLGRNGLGDTQYF
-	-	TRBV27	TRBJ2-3	TGTGCCAGCAGAAGGACTGGATATGATACGCAGTATTTT	CASRRTGYDTQYF
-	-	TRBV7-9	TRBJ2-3	TGTGCCAGCAGCCACCCTAGCCGGGATTGGGATACGCAGTATTTT	CASSHPSRDWDTQYF
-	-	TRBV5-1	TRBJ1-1	TGCGCCAGCAGCTTGATTTCAGGGGACACTGAAGCTTTCTTT	CASSLISGDTEAFF
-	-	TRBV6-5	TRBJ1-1	TGTGCCAGCAGTCCGGGTTTCATGAACACTGAAGCTTTCTTT	CASSPGFMNTEAFF
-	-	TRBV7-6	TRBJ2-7	TGTGCCAGCAGCTTAGTGGGCGGGGTAAGCTCCTACGAGCAGTACTTC	CASSLVGGVSSYEQYF
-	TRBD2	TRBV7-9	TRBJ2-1	TGTGCCAGCAGCTTTTTGAGAACTAGCGGGGGCGGCTCCTACAATGAGCAGTTCTTC	CASSFLRTSGGGSYNEQFF
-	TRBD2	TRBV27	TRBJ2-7	TGTGCCAGCAGTTTTGCGGGGGGGCGTTACGAGCAGTACTTC	CASSFAGGRYEQYF
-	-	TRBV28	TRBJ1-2	TGTGCCAGCAGTCGCCTTAGGCAGGGGCAGCGCGGCTACACCTTC	CASSRLRQGQRGYTF
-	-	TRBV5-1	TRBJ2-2	TGCGCCAGCAGCTTGTTGCCGAGGCTATGGCCGATCGCCGGGGAGCTGTTTTTT	CASSLLPRLWPIAGELFF
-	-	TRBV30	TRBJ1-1	TGTGCCTGGAGTACACGAGGGTATCTCATGAACACTGAAGCTTTCTTT	CAWSTRGYLMNTEAFF
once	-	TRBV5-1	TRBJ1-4	TGCGCCAGCAGCTTAGATGGGACAAACGAAAAACTGTTTTTT	CASSLDGTNEKLFF
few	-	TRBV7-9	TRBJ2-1	TGTGCCAGCAGCCAAGCGCCTCCTCCTTTGGATGAGCAGTTCTTC	CASSQAPPPLDEQFF
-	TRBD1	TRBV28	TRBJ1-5	TGTGCCAGCAGAGAGGAGGACAGGGAGCATCAGCCCCAGCATTTT	CASREEDREHQPQHF
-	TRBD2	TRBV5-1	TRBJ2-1	TGCGCCAGCAGCGCAAACGGACTAGCGGGGGAAACTCCACTTTACAATGAGCAGTTCTTC	CASSANGLAGETPLYNEQFF
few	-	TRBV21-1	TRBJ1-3	TGTGCCAGCAGCCAGACCCTATTTGGACAGAACTCTGGAAACACCATATATTTT	CASSQTLFGQNSGNTIYF
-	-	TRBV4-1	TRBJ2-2	TGCGCCAGCAGCCAAAGATCGGGTTACACCGGGGAGCTGTTTTTT	CASSQRSGYTGELFF
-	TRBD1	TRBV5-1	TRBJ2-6	TGCGCCAGCGGACCTAACCCCCCGTTGACAGGGGGTACTGGGGCCAACGTCCTGACTTTC	CASGPNPPLTGGTGANVLTF
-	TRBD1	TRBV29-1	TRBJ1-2	TGCAGCGGGACCCAGACAGGGGATTCCTATGGCTACACCTTC	CSGTQTGDSYGYTF